This is a list of T cell receptor beta chains from one sample in a study of blood T cell repertoires in COVID-19. Data came from immunoSEQ multiplex PCR; TCRdb stores just in-frame clones and leaves some out. There are under 300,000 clones in the sample; 90% to 95% occur only once, and 1.9% lies in the top ten. The sequenced sample consisted of PBMCs or T cells enriched from blood (not recorded which). These receptor sequences come from a woman aged 18-29 years who had recovered from COVID-19. CDR3s include the opening cysteine and the closing phenylalanine or tryptophan. A D gene is named only where the DNA matches it firmly.

j_gene,v_gene,d_gene,CDR3aa
TRBJ2-7,TRBV6-5,TRBD2,CASNGGLAGSYEQYF
TRBJ1-2,TRBV28,.,CASSLLGRYYGYTF
TRBJ1-2,TRBV19,.,CASSITQSSIYGYTF
TRBJ2-1,TRBV4-1,TRBD1,CASSPTGGGEQFF
TRBJ1-1,TRBV27,.,CASSQRGENTEAFF
TRBJ2-3,TRBV5-8,.,CASRLAFGTDTQYF
TRBJ2-7,TRBV3-1/TRBV3-2,TRBD2,CASSPQPGTSSYEQYF
TRBJ1-1,TRBV2,.,CASSLEITPSEAFF
TRBJ2-7,TRBV27,TRBD2,CASSLSSGEQYF
TRBJ1-4,TRBV6-6,.,CASSYRSVEKLFF
TRBJ1-6,TRBV6-5,TRBD1,CASSRQGHDSPLHF
TRBJ1-1,TRBV5-1,TRBD1,CASRQRQGWTEAFF
TRBJ2-3,TRBV6-2/TRBV6-3,TRBD1,CASSYRLAGQGTDTQYF
TRBJ2-1,TRBV27,TRBD2,CASSLASGRSDEQFF
TRBJ1-2,TRBV5-6,.,CASSPRGGLYGYTF
TRBJ1-6,TRBV7-2,TRBD1,CASSSPTGHRGQSPLHF
TRBJ1-1,TRBV28,.,CASILMGGITEAFF
TRBJ2-2,TRBV13,.,CASSITQAGELFF
TRBJ1-4,TRBV4-2,TRBD1,CASSRRQGALATNEKLFF
TRBJ2-7,TRBV7-8,.,CASRERTASSYEQYF
TRBJ2-1,TRBV11-2,.,CASSPVTKMNNEQFF
TRBJ2-7,TRBV19,.,CASGPHYEQYF
TRBJ2-6,TRBV4-1,TRBD2,CASSQDHRGGTGANVLTF
TRBJ2-7,TRBV9,TRBD2,CASSPNLAGGSEQYF
TRBJ1-5,TRBV4-2,TRBD1,CASSQRDSSNQPQHF
TRBJ1-1,TRBV12-3/TRBV12-4,TRBD1,CASSIGTVAEAFF
TRBJ1-2,TRBV19,.,CASSTGTLANYGYTF
TRBJ2-7,TRBV7-3,.,CASSDDPAEGYEQYF
TRBJ1-3,TRBV9,.,CASSVEGIPSGNTIYF
TRBJ1-4,TRBV19,.,CASSIFGRRNNEKLFF
TRBJ2-1,TRBV28,TRBD2,CASSSAGGPSNEQFF
TRBJ1-2,TRBV4-3,.,CASSQDRGPYGYTF
TRBJ1-2,TRBV7-8,.,CASSARDTKTYGYTF
TRBJ1-2,TRBV3-1/TRBV3-2,.,CASSQGEGGYTF
TRBJ2-7,TRBV7-6,.,CASSRRQASYEQYF
TRBJ1-2,TRBV27,TRBD1,CASRSRDRNYGYTF
TRBJ2-1,TRBV19,.,CASTPSSPRGYNEQFF
TRBJ2-4,TRBV29-1,.,CSARTGIAKNIQYF
TRBJ2-2,TRBV5-6,TRBD1,CASSSGQALVYTGELFF
TRBJ1-4,TRBV7-8,.,CASSPRTAVNEKLFF
TRBJ2-7,TRBV7-3,.,CASSFSTGEQYF
TRBJ1-1,TRBV3-1/TRBV3-2,.,CASSFGPTGTEAFF
TRBJ1-1,TRBV25-1,TRBD1,CASSEYATGGDTEAFF
TRBJ1-1,TRBV10-3,.,CAIGKDRNTEAFF
TRBJ2-5,TRBV2,.,CASRWTWPQETQYF